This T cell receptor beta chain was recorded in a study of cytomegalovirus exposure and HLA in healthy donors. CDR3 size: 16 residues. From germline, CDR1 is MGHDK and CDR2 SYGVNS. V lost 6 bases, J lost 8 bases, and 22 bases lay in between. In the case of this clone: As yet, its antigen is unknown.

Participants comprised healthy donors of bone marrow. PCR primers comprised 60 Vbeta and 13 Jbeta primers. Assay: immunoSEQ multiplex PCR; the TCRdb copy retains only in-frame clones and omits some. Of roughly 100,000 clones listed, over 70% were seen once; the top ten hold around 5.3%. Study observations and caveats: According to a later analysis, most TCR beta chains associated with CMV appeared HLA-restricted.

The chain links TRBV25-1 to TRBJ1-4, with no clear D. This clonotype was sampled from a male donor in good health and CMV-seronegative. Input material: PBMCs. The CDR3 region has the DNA TGTGCCAGCAGGTCTCGCGTGTCCGGGGTGGAGGAAAAACTGTTTTTT. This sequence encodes CASRSRVSGVEEKLFF.